The next 19 T cell receptor beta chains were all read from a single sample in a study of CD8+ T cells in alopecia areata. The sequencing template was cDNA reverse transcribed from extracted RNA. Libraries were prepared by immunoSEQ multiplex PCR; TCRdb keeps only in-frame clonotypes and omits some of them. The sample holds about 180,000 clones, 63% seen once. The sample consisted of CD4+ T cells sorted from blood, taken at week 0. All receptors come from a human donor with alopecia areata.

The genes are TRBV29-1 and TRBJ2-1; no clear D. Germline V CDR1 and CDR2: SQVTM, ANQGSEA. CDR3 length equals 11 residues. The V gene lost 6 bases and the J gene lost 4 bases, with 7 bases spanning the gap. This CDR3 is CSVRQYNEQFF. The DNA of the CDR3 is TGCAGCGTACGGCAGTACAATGAGCAGTTCTTC.

The table lists this clone with a few counts. CDR3 residues: CASSYSGNSPLHF. The CDR3 DNA reads TGTGCCAGCAGTTACTCGGGGAATTCACCCCTCCACTTT. The chain links TRBV6-5 to TRBJ1-6; D unclear. CDR3 length: 13 residues. Trimming removed 0 bases from V and 7 bases from J, with 4 bases in between. The germline gives CDR1 MNHEY, CDR2 SVGAGI.

The chain combines TRBV2 with TRBJ1-4; D ambiguous. This CDR3 has 14 amino acids. V lost 4 bases to trimming and J lost 8 bases, with 14 bases between them. CDR1 and CDR2 from the germline V gene are SNHLY and FYNNEI. In nucleotides, the CDR3 is TGTGCCAGCAGTGCGCCGACTAGGGAGGAAAAACTGTTTTTT. Encoded protein: CASSAPTREEKLFF.

The chain couples TRBV29-1 to TRBJ2-2, with TRBD1 identical over 9 bases. Germline V CDR1 and CDR2: SQVTM, ANQGSEA. J lost 4 bases, V lost 4 bases, and 1 base had no gene match. The CDR3 runs 13 residues. For the CDR3, the DNA is TGCAGCGTTGCGGACAGGGGCACCGGGGAGCTGTTTTTT. Translation: CSVADRGTGELFF.

The table lists this clone with a few counts. At one end the junction does not follow the germline gene, possibly because of a read error. The chain carries TRBV10-3 and TRBJ2-1; 12 bases are a match to TRBD2. CDR1 and CDR2 (germline): ENHRY, SYGVKD. This CDR3 contains 14 residues. CDR3 loop: CAITETSGGNEQFF. Written as DNA, the CDR3 is TGTGCCATCACTGAGACTAGCGGGGGCAATGAGCAGTTCTTC.

This rearrangement joins TRBV30 to TRBJ2-7, with TRBD1 matching over 10 bases. The V and J ends lost 4 bases and 3 bases, in that order; junction bases with no gene match: 9. Germline V gene lookup returns CDR1 GTSNPN and CDR2 SVGIG (reference sequence). This CDR3 contains 15 residues. The chain's CDR3 is CAWTNSGTGVYEQYF. DNA of the CDR3: TGTGCCTGGACCAACTCCGGGACAGGGGTCTACGAGCAGTACTTC.

This clone has only one observation. This rearrangement joins TRBV5-4 to TRBJ1-5; TRBD1 matches 9 bases. The CDR3 runs 15 residues. The trim removed 0 bases at V and 6 bases at J, leaving 4 bases unmatched. Germline CDR1 is SGHNT and CDR2 is YYREEE (reference sequence). The CDR3 nucleotides read TGTGCCAGCAGCTTGGTACAGGGGGCAGGTCAGCCCCAGCATTTT. Translation: CASSLVQGAGQPQHF.

This clone was picked up a small number of times. The identical CDR3 is also encoded by other nucleotide sequences in the sample. The chain employs TRBV29-1 and TRBJ1-5; D remains ambiguous. CDR3 length equals 13 residues. Germline values: CDR1 SQVTM, CDR2 ANQGSEA. Trimming pared 4 bases from V and 0 bases from J, leaving 7 bases between. The CDR3 coding sequence is TGCAGCGTTGCGGAGAATAGCAATCAGCCCCAGCATTTT. Translating gives CSVAENSNQPQHF.

The chain employs TRBV4-3 and TRBJ2-1; 7 bases are a match to TRBD2. Germline assignment: CDR1 LGHNA and CDR2 YSLEER. With 2 bases clipped from V and 1 base from J, the junction kept 2 bases outside the gene matches. The CDR3 loop spans 15 amino acids. The DNA of the CDR3 is TGCGCCAGCAGCCAATTGGGAGGGTCCTACAATGAGCAGTTCTTC. As protein: CASSQLGGSYNEQFF.

This clone was detected once. The chain employs TRBV5-6 and TRBJ1-2; D unclear. The CDR3 is 12 residues long. Germline V gives CDR1 SGHDT, CDR2 YYEEEE. Trimming pared 3 bases from V and 8 bases from J, leaving 11 bases between. This chain's CDR3 is CASSSGPGGYTF. Here the CDR3 DNA reads TGTGCCAGCAGCTCCGGGCCGGGGGGCTACACCTTC.

This clone was seen a few times. V usage is TRBV29-1 and J usage is TRBJ2-7; no firm D call. V lost 6 bases to trimming and J lost 2 bases, with 11 bases between them. The germline V gene encodes CDR1 SQVTM and CDR2 ANQGSEA. The CDR3 covers 12 residues. In DNA form, the CDR3 reads TGCAGCGTGGGTGACGGTACCTACGAGCAGTACTTC. Translating it yields CSVGDGTYEQYF.

There are a few counts of this clone. V usage is TRBV6-6 and J usage is TRBJ1-2; D is possibly TRBD1 (6 bases). Trimming took off 7 bases at V and 2 bases at J, with 11 bases between the two ends. There are 13 residues in the CDR3. Per germline, CDR1 MNHNY and CDR2 SVGAGI (reference sequence). As DNA, the CDR3 is TGTGCCAGCATGCCAGGGGCGAACTATGGCTACACCTTC. This sequence encodes CASMPGANYGYTF.

The CDR3 protein is CSVESLLSTEAFF. For the CDR3, the DNA is TGCAGCGTTGAGTCCCTTCTGAGCACTGAAGCTTTCTTT. J is TRBJ1-1 and V is TRBV29-1; D is ambiguous. The CDR3 has 13 amino acids. Germline CDR1 and CDR2: SQVTM and ANQGSEA. V shed 3 bases and J shed 4 bases, with 12 bases lying between them.

The chain uses TRBV15 and TRBJ2-7; the match to TRBD1 covers 7 bases. J gave up 3 bases and V 0 bases, and 5 bases lay outside the gene matches. CDR3 length: 15 residues. Germline V CDR1 and CDR2: LNHNV, YYDKDF (reference sequence). The CDR3: CATSRDAGGSYEQYF. CDR3 nucleotides: TGTGCCACCAGCAGAGATGCAGGGGGTAGCTACGAGCAGTACTTC.

V and J are TRBV30 and TRBJ2-7, with D tentatively TRBD1 (7 bases). Germline V gives CDR1 GTSNPN, CDR2 SVGIG (reference sequence). The V end was cut by 0 bases, the J end by 4 bases, with 19 bases between. This CDR3 spans 16 amino acids. The CDR3 sequence is CAWSVFRGATLYEQYF. The CDR3 DNA reads as TGTGCCTGGAGTGTTTTCAGGGGGGCCACCCTTTACGAGCAGTACTTC.

The V call is TRBV7-2, the J call TRBJ2-7, with TRBD2 matching 11 bases. Germline-derived CDR1 and CDR2 are SGHTA and FQGNSA. This CDR3 region has 16 residues. The ends lost 4 bases at V and 3 bases at J; junction bases unmatched: 8. CDR3 protein: CASSSWGGTSGYEQYF. The CDR3 DNA reads as TGTGCCAGCAGCTCCTGGGGCGGGACTAGCGGCTACGAGCAGTACTTC.

This clone has a handful of counts. The CDR3 spells CASSLGVTGELFF. In DNA form, the CDR3 reads TGTGCCAGCAGTTTGGGGGTCACCGGGGAGCTGTTTTTT. The V gene is TRBV27, the J gene TRBJ2-2; D could derive from TRBD1 or TRBD2 (5 bases each). The V end was cut by 3 bases, the J end by 4 bases, with 6 bases between. CDR3 length equals 13 residues. Germline loops: CDR1 MNHEY, CDR2 SMNVEV (reference sequence).

The chain has TRBV5-6 and TRBJ1-1, with D tentatively TRBD1 (5 bases). V lost 4 bases and J 6 bases, leaving 13 bases between the germline ends. Per germline, CDR1 SGHDT and CDR2 YYEEEE. CDR3 length: 13 amino acids. The CDR3 is CASSPQLGAEAFF. CDR3 DNA sequence: TGTGCCAGCAGCCCACAACTAGGGGCTGAAGCTTTCTTT.

The chain has TRBV2 and TRBJ1-1; D is perhaps TRBD1 (5 bases). The CDR3 is 12 residues long. From germline, CDR1 is SNHLY and CDR2 FYNNEI. Trimming took off 8 bases at V and 5 bases at J, with 12 bases between the two ends. CDR3 DNA sequence: TGTGCCAGCGGCCGGGAGGGGACTGAAGCTTTCTTT. This codes for CASGREGTEAFF. Looking up the rest from reference TRBV2 and TRBJ1-1 gives the full variable domain: EPEVTQTPSHQVTQMGQEVILRCVPISNHLYFYWYRQILGQKVEFLVSFYNNEISEKSEIFDDQFSVERPDGSNFTLKIRSTKLEDSAMYFCASGREGTEAFFGQGTRLTVV.